One and the same sample provided the 23 T cell receptor beta chains below, sequenced in a study of molecular identifiers for immune sequencing clone quantification. TCRdb re-analysed the PCR reads in MiXCR, keeping a single row per CDR3 protein. The table has around 300,000 distinct CDR3 sequences, about 23% seen once. The specimen was naive CD8+ T cells from blood, with Jurkat cell RNA spiked in. Subset described: FACS-sorted CD8+CD4-CCR7+CD45RA+ naive T cells. These TCRs come from a human donor in good health. Some libraries in this study had Jurkat cell RNA spiked in.

This clonotype has a count of ten or more. The chain combines TRBV7-9 with TRBJ2-3, with 7 bases matching TRBD1. The CDR3 extends over 15 amino acids. Trimming cost V 0 bases and J 2 bases; bases outside gene matches: 2. CDR1 and CDR2 (germline): SEHNR, FQNEAQ (reference sequence). The CDR3 DNA reads as TGTGCCAGCAGCTTAGCACAGGGGATCACAGATACGCAGTATTTT. It is translated as CASSLAQGITDTQYF.

In its sample, this clonotype was seen many times. CDR3 residues: CASSLLPGTGKETQYF. The DNA for the CDR3 is TGTGCCAGCAGCTTACTCCCCGGGACAGGAAAAGAGACCCAGTACTTC. V gene TRBV6-6 combines with J gene TRBJ2-5, with TRBD1 matching 8 bases. Trimming cost V 6 bases and J 3 bases; bases outside gene matches: 12. Per the germline V gene, CDR1 is MNHNY and CDR2 is SVGAGI (reference sequence). The CDR3 extends over 16 amino acids.

The gene calls are TRBV15 and TRBJ1-3; maybe TRBD1 (5 bases). The V gene's germline CDR1 is LNHNV and CDR2 YYDKDF (reference sequence). Trimming took off 0 bases at V and 8 bases at J, with 23 bases between the two ends. The CDR3 consists of 18 residues. CDR3 residues: CATSRDYLIVQGMHTIYF. DNA for the CDR3: TGTGCCACCAGCAGAGATTACCTTATCGTTCAGGGCATGCACACCATATATTTT.

This chain links TRBV7-3 with TRBJ2-3, with TRBD1 matching 7 bases. The CDR3 sequence is 14 residues long. The ends lost 3 bases at V and 4 bases at J; junction bases unmatched: 4. The germline CDR1 and CDR2 sequences are SGHTA and FQGTGA. The CDR3 nucleotides are TGTGCCAGCAGCTTGACAGGGTTTTCAGATACGCAGTATTTT. Protein: CASSLTGFSDTQYF. Looking up the rest from reference TRBV7-3 and TRBJ2-3 gives the full variable domain: GAGVSQTPSNKVTEKGKYVELRCDPISGHTALYWYRQSLGQGPEFLIYFQGTGAADDSGLPNDRFFAVRPEGSVSTLKIQRTERGDSAVYLCASSLTGFSDTQYFGPGTRLTVL.

This clonotype was counted many times. The chain uses TRBV4-2 and TRBJ1-1; 9 nucleotides match TRBD1. Germline trimming cut 1 base from V and 4 bases from J; bases unmatched to any gene: 7. The CDR3 totals 16 residues. Germline V lookup: CDR1 LGHNA, CDR2 YNFKEQ. The CDR3 protein is CASSQAPGQGLTEAFF. In DNA, the CDR3 is TGTGCCAGCAGCCAAGCTCCGGGACAGGGCCTCACTGAAGCTTTCTTT.

The chain employs TRBV29-1 and TRBJ2-5; perhaps TRBD1 as D (5 bases). Trimming cost V 6 bases and J 0 bases, with 14 bases left between them. This CDR3 has 14 residues. CDR1 and CDR2 (germline): SQVTM, ANQGSEA. CDR3 in DNA: TGCAGCGTCAAAAATCAGGGAAACCAAGAGACCCAGTACTTC. Amino acid sequence: CSVKNQGNQETQYF.

The V gene is TRBV7-9, the J gene TRBJ2-7; tentatively, D is TRBD1 (6 bases). The CDR3 length is 14 residues. Per the germline V gene, CDR1 is SEHNR and CDR2 is FQNEAQ (reference sequence). Trimming removed 5 bases from V and 2 bases from J, with 13 bases in between. The CDR3 reads CASSALGATYEQYF. CDR3 nucleotide sequence: TGTGCCAGCAGCGCATTGGGGGCAACCTACGAGCAGTACTTC.

This clonotype was observed at least ten times. The gene calls are TRBV15 and TRBJ2-7; 8 bases align to TRBD1. J gave up 5 bases and V 0 bases, and 3 bases lay outside the gene matches. This CDR3 is built from 14 residues. Germline CDR1 and CDR2: LNHNV and YYDKDF (reference sequence). Written as DNA, the CDR3 is TGTGCCACCAGCAGAGATTGGACAGGGAACGAGCAGTACTTC. Encoded protein: CATSRDWTGNEQYF.

Remarks on this clonotype: Since a much larger clone is just one base distant, this may be a read error. CDR3 DNA sequence: TGTGCCAGCAGCAGAGATGTAGGGGCGACTGAAGCTTTCTTT. Translating gives CASSRDVGATEAFF. The chain links TRBV7-2 to TRBJ1-1, with a tentative D call TRBD1 (5 bases). V lost 5 bases and J 5 bases, leaving 15 bases between the germline ends. Germline lookup yields CDR1 SGHTA and CDR2 FQGNSA. The CDR3 is made up of 14 amino acids.

This clonotype was recorded many times. V gene TRBV5-4 combines with J gene TRBJ2-7; possibly TRBD1 for D (6 bases). Trimming removed 2 bases from V and 3 bases from J, with 12 bases in between. CDR1 SGHNT and CDR2 YYREEE come from the germline V gene (reference sequence). The CDR3 is 14 residues long. The CDR3 protein is CASSFRGSRYEQYF. In DNA, the CDR3 is TGTGCCAGCAGCTTTAGGGGGTCCCGCTACGAGCAGTACTTC. Full variable domain (missing parts from reference TRBV5-4 and TRBJ2-7): ETGVTQSPTHLIKTRGQQVTLRCSSQSGHNTVSWYQQALGQGPQFIFQYYREEENGRGNFPPRFSGLQFPNYSSELNVNALELDDSALYLCASSFRGSRYEQYFGPGTRLTVT.

This clonotype appeared many times. This chain joins TRBV11-2 and TRBJ1-1; D is possibly TRBD1 (6 bases). The CDR3 is 12 amino acids. V lost 4 bases and J 8 bases, leaving 11 bases between the germline ends. In germline, CDR1 is SGHAT, CDR2 FQNNGV. As DNA, the CDR3 is TGTGCCAGCAGCTACTCCGGACAGGAAGCTTTCTTT. This codes for CASSYSGQEAFF.

V and J are TRBV27 and TRBJ1-4; possible D gene TRBD1, 6 bases. Germline CDR1 reads MNHEY; CDR2 reads SMNVEV (reference sequence). V was cut by 2 bases and J by 7 bases, with 11 bases left in between. This CDR3 is built from 14 residues. The CDR3 is CASSLVGGGEKLFF. CDR3 nucleotides: TGTGCCAGCAGTTTAGTAGGGGGGGGTGAAAAACTGTTTTTT.

This clonotype was counted at least ten times. This chain links TRBV2 with TRBJ2-1; TRBD1 might be the D (5 bases). This CDR3 spans 14 amino acids. Germline assignment: CDR1 SNHLY and CDR2 FYNNEI. The V end was cut by 5 bases, the J end by 0 bases, with 8 bases between. The CDR3 here is CASSHRSSYNEQFF. For the CDR3, the DNA is TGTGCCAGCAGTCACAGGAGCTCCTACAATGAGCAGTTCTTC.

The chain is built from TRBV27 and TRBJ2-1; D not certain. Per the germline V gene, CDR1 is MNHEY and CDR2 is SMNVEV (reference sequence). The V end was cut by 2 bases, the J end by 3 bases, with 5 bases between. The length of the CDR3 is 13 residues. The DNA for the CDR3 is TGTGCCAGCAGTTTAGCCTTCTACAATGAGCAGTTCTTC. Translated, it gives CASSLAFYNEQFF.

This clonotype was detected once. A much larger clone differs from this one at a single base, so this may be a read error. The V call is TRBV9, the J call TRBJ1-3; D perhaps matches TRBD1 (6 bases). Trimming removed 4 bases at V and 5 bases at J, with 16 bases between. Per the germline V gene, CDR1 is SGDLS and CDR2 is YYNGEE. The CDR3 covers 15 residues. The CDR3 is CASSQIQGSRNTIYF. The CDR3 nucleotides are TGTGCCAGCAGCCAAATCCAGGGGTCTAGAAACACCATATATTTT.

The chain is built from TRBV6-2 or TRBV6-3 and TRBJ2-5; the match to TRBD2 covers 11 bases. The germline CDR1 and CDR2 sequences are MNHEY and SVGEGT. The CDR3 covers 15 residues. Trimming removed 5 bases from V and 1 base from J; junction bases left unmatched: 3. CDR3 residues: CASSTLAGAQETQYF. The CDR3 DNA follows: TGTGCCAGCAGTACACTAGCGGGGGCCCAAGAGACCCAGTACTTC.

The CDR3 nucleotides read TGTGCCAGCAGTGAAGTGGAGAATCAGCCCCAGCATTTT. This encodes CASSEVENQPQHF. The chain recombines TRBV2 with TRBJ1-5; no reliable D call. The CDR3 runs 13 residues. The germline V gene has CDR1 SNHLY and CDR2 FYNNEI. Trimming left V 1 base short and J 4 bases short, with 5 bases between.

This clonotype occurred many times. V gene TRBV7-9 combines with J gene TRBJ2-2; no reliable D call. The CDR3 contains 14 residues. V lost 0 bases and J 5 bases, leaving 7 bases between the germline ends. Germline-derived CDR1 and CDR2 are SEHNR and FQNEAQ (reference sequence). The chain's CDR3 is CASSLAHGTGELFF. The CDR3 bases are TGTGCCAGCAGCTTAGCGCACGGAACCGGGGAGCTGTTTTTT. The whole variable domain, remainder taken from reference TRBV7-9 and TRBJ2-2, is DTGVSQNPRHKITKRGQNVTFRCDPISEHNRLYWYRQTLGQGPEFLTYFQNEAQLEKSRLLSDRFSAERPKGSFSTLEIQRTEQGDSAMYLCASSLAHGTGELFFGEGSRLTVL.

In the case of this clonotype: This may stem from a read error, because a much larger clone lies one nucleotide away. The V gene is TRBV13, the J gene TRBJ1-1, with TRBD1 matching 8 bases. From germline, CDR1 is PRHDT and CDR2 FYEKMQ (reference sequence). The CDR3 runs to 15 residues. DNA of the CDR3: TGTGCCGGCAGCTTCGGACAGGGAGGAAATTTTGAAGCTTTCTTT. Encoded protein: CAGSFGQGGNFEAFF.

This clonotype appeared many times. The chain employs TRBV7-9 and TRBJ2-5; D is unresolved. The V end lost 2 bases, the J end lost 1 base, and 5 bases lay between the germline ends. Germline CDR1 reads SEHNR; CDR2 reads FQNEAQ (reference sequence). There are 13 residues in the CDR3. CDR3 sequence (DNA): TGTGCCAGCAGCTTATTACTCCAAGAGACCCAGTACTTC. The encoded protein is CASSLLLQETQYF.

As to this clonotype: Being one base from a much bigger clone, this may be a read error. The V gene is TRBV10-3, the J gene TRBJ2-7; D perhaps matches TRBD1 (6 bases). Trimming cost V 10 bases and J 0 bases, with 13 bases left between them. Germline values: CDR1 ENHRY, CDR2 SYGVKD. The CDR3 runs to 13 residues. The CDR3 reads CATRDTTSYEQYF. The CDR3 DNA is TGTGCCACCCGGGACACGACCTCCTACGAGCAGTACTTC.

This clonotype was observed a few times. The chain links TRBV30 to TRBJ2-7; D possibly corresponds to TRBD1 (5 bases). The length of the CDR3 is 13 residues. The germline CDR1 and CDR2 sequences are GTSNPN and SVGIG (reference sequence). The V gene lost 0 bases and the J gene lost 6 bases, with 12 bases spanning the gap. CDR3 nucleotide sequence: TGTGCCTGGAGTGTGGGGCGTAGTACCGAGCAGTACTTC. As protein: CAWSVGRSTEQYF.

The chain couples TRBV12-3 or TRBV12-4 to TRBJ2-5; 13 bases agree with TRBD2. The junction had 5 bases not matched to a gene; V was cut back by 1 base and J by 0 bases. This CDR3 comprises 18 residues. The CDR3 loop is CASSLGTSGGPNQETQYF. The CDR3 DNA follows: TGTGCCAGCAGTTTAGGGACTAGCGGGGGACCCAACCAAGAGACCCAGTACTTC.